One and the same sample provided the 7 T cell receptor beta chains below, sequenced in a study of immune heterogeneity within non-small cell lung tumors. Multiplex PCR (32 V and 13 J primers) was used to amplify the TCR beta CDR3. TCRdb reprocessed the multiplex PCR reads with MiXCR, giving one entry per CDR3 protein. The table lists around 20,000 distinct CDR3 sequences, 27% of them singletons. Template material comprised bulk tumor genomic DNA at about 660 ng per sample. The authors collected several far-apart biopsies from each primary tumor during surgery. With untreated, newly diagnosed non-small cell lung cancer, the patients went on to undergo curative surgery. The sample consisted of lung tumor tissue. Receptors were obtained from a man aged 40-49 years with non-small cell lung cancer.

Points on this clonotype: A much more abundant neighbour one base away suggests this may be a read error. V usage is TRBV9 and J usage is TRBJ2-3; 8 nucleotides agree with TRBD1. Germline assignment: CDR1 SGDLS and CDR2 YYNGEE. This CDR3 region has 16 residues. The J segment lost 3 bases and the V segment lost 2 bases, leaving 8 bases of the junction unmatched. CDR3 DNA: TGTGCCAGCAGCGTCGTGTACAGGGGGTTAACAGATACGCAGTATTTT. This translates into CASSVVYRGLTDTQYF.

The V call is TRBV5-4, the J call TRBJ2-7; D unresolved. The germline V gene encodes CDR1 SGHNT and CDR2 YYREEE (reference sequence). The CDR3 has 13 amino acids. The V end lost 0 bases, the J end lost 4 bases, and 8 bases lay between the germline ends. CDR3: CASSLDLNYEQYF. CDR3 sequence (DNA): TGTGCCAGCAGCTTGGATCTCAATTACGAGCAGTACTTC.

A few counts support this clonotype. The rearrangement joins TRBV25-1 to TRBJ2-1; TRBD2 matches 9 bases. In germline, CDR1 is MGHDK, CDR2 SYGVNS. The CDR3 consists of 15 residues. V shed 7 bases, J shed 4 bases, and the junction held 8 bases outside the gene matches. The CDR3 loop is CASMLTSGLYNEQFF. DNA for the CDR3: TGTGCCAGCATGCTTACTAGCGGGCTTTACAATGAGCAGTTCTTC.

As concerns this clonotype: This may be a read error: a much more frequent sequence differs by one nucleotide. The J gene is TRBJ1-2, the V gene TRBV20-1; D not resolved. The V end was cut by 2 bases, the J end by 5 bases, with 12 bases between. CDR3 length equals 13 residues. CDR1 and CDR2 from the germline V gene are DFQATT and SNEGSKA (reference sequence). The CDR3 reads CSARPSSTYGYTF. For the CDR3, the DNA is TGCAGTGCTAGACCCAGCAGCACATATGGCTACACCTTC.

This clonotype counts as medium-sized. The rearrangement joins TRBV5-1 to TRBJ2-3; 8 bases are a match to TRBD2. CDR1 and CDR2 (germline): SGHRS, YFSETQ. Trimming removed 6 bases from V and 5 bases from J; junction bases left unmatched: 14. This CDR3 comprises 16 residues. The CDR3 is CASKRLASKTRDTQYF. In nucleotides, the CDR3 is TGCGCCAGCAAGAGACTAGCGTCAAAGACTAGAGATACGCAGTATTTT.

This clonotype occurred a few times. CDR3 nucleotides: TGTGCCAGCAGCTTTGGGGGGGAGACCCAGTACTTC. Translating it yields CASSFGGETQYF. This rearrangement joins TRBV5-6 to TRBJ2-5; D may be TRBD2 (6 bases). Trimming left V 2 bases short and J 5 bases short, with 7 bases between. CDR3 length equals 12 residues. CDR1 is SGHDT, CDR2 YYEEEE, per germline.

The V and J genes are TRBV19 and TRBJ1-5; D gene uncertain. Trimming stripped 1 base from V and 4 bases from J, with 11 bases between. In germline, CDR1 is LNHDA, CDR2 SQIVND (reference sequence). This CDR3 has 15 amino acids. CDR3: CASSIVTGVNQPQHF. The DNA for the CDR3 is TGTGCCAGTAGTATAGTGACCGGGGTTAATCAGCCCCAGCATTTT.